The following is a T cell receptor beta chain sequence with its context. Investigators isolated RNA and reverse transcribed it into cDNA to act as the sequencing template. Sequencing was performed with immunoSEQ multiplex PCR; in TCRdb, only in-frame clones are kept and a portion is missing. The sample includes about 120,000 clones, 50% to 75% of them seen just once. This entry is derived from a study of CD8+ T cells in alopecia areata. Specified treatment: oral pan-JAK inhibitor, 5-10 mg twice daily. The sequence was collected from a human donor with alopecia areata. The sample was CD8+ T cells sorted from blood, taken at week 4, from a patient treated with tofacitinib.

CDR3 coding DNA: TGCAGCTCAAGAGCCAGTACCTACGAGCAGTACTTC. Its translation is CSSRASTYEQYF. This chain joins TRBV29-1 and TRBJ2-7; D is ambiguous. CDR3 length: 12 residues. Germline V gene data show CDR1 as SQVTM and CDR2 as ANQGSEA. Between the trimmed V and J ends, which lost 8 bases and 2 bases, there was a span of 13 bases.